These T cell receptor beta chains were read from a single sample in a study of blood T cell repertoires in COVID-19. Sequenced by immunoSEQ multiplex PCR; TCRdb stores in-frame clones only, minus some. The sample consists of roughly 100,000 clones, 90% of them appearing once. The sample was peripheral blood. The receptors were gathered from a man aged 18 to 29 with COVID-19, enrolled during active disease. Both conserved end residues are part of each CDR3. The D gene is left open where the match is weak. A clone size is listed for some rows: how often the clone was seen (once, few, many), or a class if it is expanded.

size,D,J,V,CDR3,DNA
NA,NA,TRBJ2-1,TRBV7-9,CASSLFQGPYNEQFF,TGTGCCAGCAGCTTATTTCAGGGGCCTTACAATGAGCAGTTCTTC
NA,TRBD1,TRBJ1-5,TRBV19,CASSMQQGGSQPQHF,TGTGCCAGTAGTATGCAACAGGGGGGAAGTCAGCCCCAGCATTTT
NA,NA,TRBJ1-1,TRBV6-5,CASIPSRLRNTEAFF,TGTGCCAGCATCCCATCGAGACTCCGCAACACTGAAGCTTTCTTT
NA,TRBD2,TRBJ2-3,TRBV5-8,CASSWTSGTDTQYF,TGTGCCAGCAGCTGGACTAGCGGCACAGATACGCAGTATTTT
NA,TRBD2,TRBJ2-7,TRBV6-5,CASSTLGTSGSEQYF,TGTGCCAGCAGTACCCTCGGGACTAGCGGGAGCGAGCAGTACTTC
once,NA,TRBJ1-2,TRBV15,CATSRGYGTTHNYGYTF,TGTGCCACCAGCAGAGGATATGGGACAACCCATAACTATGGCTACACCTTC
NA,NA,TRBJ2-5,TRBV28,CASSSTGTGQETQYF,TGTGCCAGCAGTTCAACAGGGACGGGCCAAGAGACCCAGTACTTC
NA,NA,TRBJ1-2,TRBV4-3,CASSQDAGTMGYTF,TGCGCCAGCAGCCAAGATGCCGGGACTATGGGCTACACCTTC
NA,NA,TRBJ2-7,TRBV28,CASSLGGRAREQYF,TGTGCCAGCAGTTTAGGCGGCAGAGCGAGGGAGCAGTACTTC
NA,NA,TRBJ1-1,TRBV16,CASSQSRGGNTEAFF,TGTGCCAGCAGCCAATCGAGAGGGGGTAACACTGAAGCTTTCTTT
NA,TRBD2,TRBJ2-7,TRBV6-2/TRBV6-3,CASSYGREESYEQYF,TGTGCCAGCAGTTACGGGCGGGAGGAATCCTACGAGCAGTACTTC
NA,NA,TRBJ1-2,TRBV7-3,CASSAMPDSGGYTF,TGTGCCAGCAGCGCTATGCCAGACAGCGGGGGCTACACCTTC
NA,NA,TRBJ1-1,TRBV21-1,CARGAGLCGTEAFF,TGTGCCAGAGGCGCCGGACTATGTGGCACTGAAGCTTTCTTT
NA,TRBD1,TRBJ2-1,TRBV6-5,CASSPRDSYNEQFF,TGTGCCAGCAGTCCCCGGGACAGCTACAATGAGCAGTTCTTC
NA,NA,TRBJ2-3,TRBV15,CATSRDLTDTQYF,TGTGCCACCAGCAGAGATCTCACAGATACGCAGTATTTT
NA,NA,TRBJ1-1,TRBV7-2,CASSLAPGTEAFF,TGTGCCAGCAGCTTAGCCCCGGGGACTGAAGCTTTCTTT
NA,NA,TRBJ1-6,TRBV6-1,CASSEIAPSSYNSPLHF,TGTGCCAGCAGTGAAATAGCACCGAGCTCCTATAATTCACCCCTCCACTTT
NA,NA,TRBJ2-7,TRBV7-9,CASSWVASWEQYF,TGTGCCAGCAGTTGGGTGGCTAGTTGGGAGCAGTACTTC
NA,NA,TRBJ2-7,TRBV5-4,CASSFTRGIIPYEQYF,TGTGCCAGCAGCTTTACGAGAGGGATTATTCCCTACGAGCAGTACTTC
NA,NA,TRBJ2-7,TRBV24-1,CATSDGMRESYEQYF,TGTGCCACCAGTGATGGGATGAGGGAATCCTACGAGCAGTACTTC
NA,TRBD1,TRBJ1-4,TRBV5-1,CASSPTGGFEKLLF,TGCGCCAGCAGCCCGACAGGGGGTTTTGAAAAACTGCTTTTT
many,NA,TRBJ1-5,TRBV5-1,CASSLSGGSNQPQHF,TGCGCCAGCAGCTTGTCGGGGGGAAGCAATCAGCCCCAGCATTTT
once,TRBD2,TRBJ2-7,TRBV13,CASSLGPSGRASYEQYF,TGTGCCAGCAGCTTAGGACCTAGCGGGAGGGCCTCCTACGAGCAGTACTTC